The clone carrying this T cell receptor beta chain was observed at least ten times. As yet, its antigen is unknown. These data belong to a study of breast tumors, draining lymph nodes, adjacent tissues. Findings of the study overall: Tumor TCR diversity was below lymph nodes but above nontumor tissue. Data fit most tumor T cells coming from lymph node, expanding in tumor. Luminal-like breast cancer showed significantly higher tumor–nontumor repertoire similarity than basal-like.

TCRdb reprocessed the multiplex PCR reads with MiXCR, giving one entry per CDR3 protein. Among about 47,000 distinct CDR3 sequences listed, about 21% were seen once. With 10 bases clipped from V and 2 bases from J, the junction kept 11 bases outside the gene matches. Per the germline V gene, CDR1 is MDHEN and CDR2 is SYDVKM. The length of the CDR3 is 14 residues. The source is a female donor with breast cancer. Some clones in this sample may be carry-over from other donors' samples. The V and J genes are TRBV28 and TRBJ2-7; 7 bases are a match to TRBD1. The sequencing sample was made of breast tumor tissue. CDR3 coding DNA: TGTGCCACCACCTACCCGGGACAGACCTACGAGCAGTACTTC. Encoded protein: CATTYPGQTYEQYF.